These 27 T cell receptor beta chains were all obtained from the same sample, sequenced in a study of T cells expressing NK-cell markers. Each CDR3 protein gets one entry in TCRdb, which reprocessed the 5' RACE reads and gives no DNA. The sample totals 500,000 to 600,000 distinct CDR3 sequences. The sample consisted of blood T cells: a sorted CD56 or NKG2C T cell subset, CD4+ or CD8+ T cells, or bulk PBMC T cells (not recorded which). These receptors originate from a man younger than 35 in good health.

This chain links TRBV7-2 with TRBJ2-3; TCRdb lists TRBD1, though no DNA is available to test this call. The CDR3 consists of 15 residues. Germline values: CDR1 SGHTA, CDR2 FQGNSA. This chain's CDR3 is CASSLQGVYTDTQYF.

The rearrangement joins TRBV3-1 to TRBJ1-3. Germline assignment: CDR1 LGHDT and CDR2 YNNKEL (reference sequence). The CDR3 extends over 14 amino acids. The CDR3 spells CASSGRAKGNTIYF.

The chain carries TRBV20-1 and TRBJ2-1; as DNA is missing, the TRBD2 call by TCRdb cannot be tested. Germline V CDR1 and CDR2: DFQATT, SNEGSKA (reference sequence). The CDR3 contains 13 residues. The CDR3 region is CSARVSSGGKQFF.

This chain uses TRBV10-3 with TRBJ2-7. This CDR3 contains 17 residues. The germline gives CDR1 ENHRY, CDR2 SYGVKD. The CDR3 here is CAISESTGLAGSYEQYF.

The chain is built from TRBV12-3 or TRBV12-4 and TRBJ1-4. CDR3 length: 13 residues. The CDR3 protein is CASRGRLNEKLFF.

V usage is TRBV11-2 and J usage is TRBJ2-3; TCRdb reports TRBD1, a call that lacks DNA to check it against. CDR3 size: 14 residues. Germline loops: CDR1 SGHAT, CDR2 FQNNGV. The CDR3: CASSSHVGGDTQYF. The variable domain in full, completed from reference TRBV11-2 and TRBJ2-3, reads EAGVAQSPRYKIIEKRQSVAFWCNPISGHATLYWYQQILGQGPKLLIQFQNNGVVDDSQLPKDRFSAERLKGVDSTLKIQPAKLEDSAVYLCASSSHVGGDTQYFGPGTRLTVL.

The chain is built from TRBV7-2 and TRBJ1-3; TCRdb picks TRBD1, but there is no DNA to check that call. The CDR3 runs to 16 residues. Germline V gene data show CDR1 as SGHTA and CDR2 as FQGNSA. CDR3 in amino acids: CASRKTTAFSGNTIYF.

The rearrangement links TRBV4-3 to TRBJ2-2; TCRdb's D call, TRBD2, is unchecked because there is no DNA. The CDR3 is 16 amino acids. The germline gives CDR1 LGHNA, CDR2 YSLEER. This CDR3 is CASSPRSGTSSGELFF.

The chain combines TRBV25-1 with TRBJ1-2; absent DNA, TCRdb's TRBD1 call cannot be checked. The CDR3 runs 15 residues. The germline V gene encodes CDR1 MGHDK and CDR2 SYGVNS. This CDR3 reads CASSGPDRTNYGYTF.

The chain employs TRBV7-9 and TRBJ2-3; the D call of TRBD2 rests on TCRdb alone, since no DNA is present to check it. Germline loops: CDR1 SEHNR, CDR2 FQNEAQ (reference sequence). CDR3 size: 16 residues. The CDR3 loop reads CASSLSSGRAGDTQYF.

The gene calls are TRBV20-1 and TRBJ2-7; TCRdb designates TRBD2, a call that cannot be tested without DNA. This CDR3 comprises 13 residues. The germline V gene encodes CDR1 DFQATT and CDR2 SNEGSKA (reference sequence). The CDR3 protein is CSATPGLGYEQYF.

The V and J genes are TRBV10-3 and TRBJ1-5. Germline V gives CDR1 ENHRY, CDR2 SYGVKD. This CDR3 has 11 residues. CDR3 region: CATGTTQPQHF.

This chain uses TRBV28 with TRBJ2-1. Germline V CDR1 and CDR2: MDHEN, SYDVKM. The CDR3 sequence is 14 residues long. Here the CDR3 reads CASSLFSVNNEQFF.

The J gene is TRBJ2-1, the V gene TRBV24-1. The CDR3 consists of 14 residues. Per germline, CDR1 KGHDR and CDR2 SFDVKD. The CDR3: CATSQGSSYNEQFF.

J is TRBJ2-3 and V is TRBV25-1; TCRdb's D call of TRBD1 is untestable without DNA. This CDR3 comprises 14 residues. CDR1 is MGHDK and CDR2 is SYGVNS in the germline V gene. The CDR3 loop is CASTRRGSTDTQYF.

The chain is built from TRBV12-3 or TRBV12-4 and TRBJ1-4; absent DNA, TCRdb's TRBD1 call cannot be checked. CDR3 length: 15 amino acids. Here the CDR3 reads CASSLWGSSNEKLFF.

The rearrangement links TRBV12-3 or TRBV12-4 to TRBJ2-1; TCRdb's D gene call, TRBD1, goes unchecked for lack of DNA. The CDR3 has 16 amino acids. The CDR3 here is CASSPGWGGVENEQFF.

V is TRBV20-1 and J is TRBJ2-2; TCRdb's D call of TRBD1 is untestable without DNA. The CDR3 loop spans 13 amino acids. The germline CDR1 and CDR2 sequences are DFQATT and SNEGSKA (reference sequence). CDR3: CSARDRYNGELFF.

The chain employs TRBV7-2 and TRBJ2-1; TCRdb's D call of TRBD2 is untestable without DNA. The CDR3 spans 16 residues. Per the germline V gene, CDR1 is SGHTA and CDR2 is FQGNSA. CDR3 in amino acids: CASSATGTSGSGEQFF.

This chain uses TRBV11-2 with TRBJ2-1; with no DNA, the TCRdb D assignment of TRBD2 cannot be verified. The germline gives CDR1 SGHAT, CDR2 FQNNGV. CDR3 length equals 12 residues. This CDR3 reads CASSLTSGGPFF.

This chain connects TRBV29-1 to TRBJ2-7; TCRdb's D gene call, TRBD2, goes unchecked for lack of DNA. This CDR3 comprises 14 residues. Germline lookup yields CDR1 SQVTM and CDR2 ANQGSEA. This chain's CDR3 is CSVGNRWSSYEQYF.

The gene calls are TRBV7-6 and TRBJ2-5; TCRdb's D gene call, TRBD1, goes unchecked for lack of DNA. The CDR3 loop spans 16 amino acids. CDR1 and CDR2 (germline): SGHVS, FNYEAQ. CDR3: CASSLGVSQADETQYF.

V is TRBV29-1 and J is TRBJ2-1; as DNA is missing, the TRBD1 call by TCRdb cannot be tested. The CDR3 is 18 amino acids. Germline CDR1 and CDR2: SQVTM and ANQGSEA. CDR3 residues: CSVEDVSLGQGMVDEQFF.

The chain is built from TRBV20-1 and TRBJ2-7; as DNA is missing, the TRBD1 call by TCRdb cannot be tested. The CDR3 is 17 residues long. The germline gives CDR1 DFQATT, CDR2 SNEGSKA (reference sequence). The CDR3 here is CSARDWGGTLISYEQYF.

The gene calls are TRBV5-6 and TRBJ2-1; there is no DNA to check the TCRdb D call of TRBD2. Germline-derived CDR1 and CDR2 are SGHDT and YYEEEE. The length of the CDR3 is 12 residues. CDR3 in amino acids: CASILAGGVQFF.

The chain has TRBV27 and TRBJ2-5; absent DNA, TCRdb's TRBD1 call cannot be checked. The CDR3 length is 18 residues. Germline CDR1 reads MNHEY; CDR2 reads SMNVEV (reference sequence). CDR3 region: CASSLGWDRGLGQETQYF.

The chain combines TRBV20-1 with TRBJ1-1; TCRdb reports TRBD1, a call that lacks DNA to check it against. The CDR3 extends over 13 amino acids. Germline CDR1 and CDR2: DFQATT and SNEGSKA (reference sequence). The CDR3 loop reads CSAKQGDDTEAFF.